Listed here are 19 T cell receptor beta chains from one sample, sequenced in a study of spatial heterogeneity in lung cancer. The study's findings and limits: Expanded alpha and beta TCR counts within tumors tracked tumor mutation counts.

Documented time point: sample taken at primary tumor resection. Their cognate antigens are unknown. In TCRdb, the 5' RACE reads were re-called with MiXCR into one record per CDR3 protein. The repertoire has 6,500 to 10,000 distinct CDR3 sequences, roughly 7% of them found once; the top ten carry approximately 8.1%. Sequencing was performed on lung tumor tissue, taken at surgery. The receptors were gathered from a male donor with early-stage non-small cell lung cancer.

This clonotype is labeled medium-sized. The rearrangement joins TRBV3-1 to TRBJ1-1; tentative D call: TRBD1 (5 bases). This CDR3 has 14 amino acids. The germline V and J ends were trimmed by 7 bases and 4 bases, with 16 bases remaining between them. Germline values: CDR1 LGHDT, CDR2 YNNKEL (reference sequence). DNA for the CDR3: TGTGCCAGCACGTGGGGACTTTCGGGCACTGAAGCTTTCTTT. This gives the protein CASTWGLSGTEAFF.

The chain is built from TRBV7-9 and TRBJ2-2, with D tentatively TRBD1 (5 bases). Germline V gene lookup returns CDR1 SEHNR and CDR2 FQNEAQ (reference sequence). V was shortened by 5 bases and J by 0 bases, with 13 bases between the two germline ends. The CDR3 covers 16 residues. This CDR3 is CASSAQGWANTGELFF. CDR3 nucleotides: TGTGCCAGCAGCGCTCAGGGCTGGGCGAACACCGGGGAGCTGTTTTTT.

By frequency in the sample, this clonotype is medium-sized. The chain uses TRBV7-2 and TRBJ2-2; D is ambiguous. V lost 1 base to trimming and J lost 4 bases, with 10 bases between them. The CDR3 is 15 amino acids. Germline CDR1 reads SGHTA; CDR2 reads FQGNSA. The CDR3 coding sequence is TGTGCCAGCAGCTTAGGGCGAACCACCACCGGGGAGCTGTTTTTT. This translates into CASSLGRTTTGELFF.

By share of the sample, this clonotype is medium-sized. The chain links TRBV3-1 to TRBJ2-7; 8 nucleotides match TRBD2. V dropped 4 bases and J dropped 3; count of bases not matched to a gene: 5. In germline, CDR1 is LGHDT, CDR2 YNNKEL (reference sequence). This CDR3 comprises 14 residues. The CDR3 coding sequence is TGTGCCAGCAGCCGTGCGGGAGGCGTCTACGAGCAGTACTTC. It codes for CASSRAGGVYEQYF.

This clonotype is judged medium-sized. The V gene is TRBV9, the J gene TRBJ2-7; 11 nucleotides match TRBD1. V was pared by 3 bases and J by 5 bases, with 10 bases of the junction left unmatched. There are 16 residues in the CDR3. Germline V gene sequence: CDR1 SGDLS, CDR2 YYNGEE. The CDR3 loop is CASSALGGQGANEQYF. The DNA of the CDR3 is TGTGCCAGCAGCGCACTAGGTGGACAGGGGGCTAACGAGCAGTACTTC.

The chain uses TRBV15 and TRBJ1-2; weak D call: TRBD1 (6 bases). The germline V gene encodes CDR1 LNHNV and CDR2 YYDKDF (reference sequence). This CDR3 is built from 15 residues. V lost 1 base, J lost 6 bases, and 15 bases lay in between. The CDR3 DNA reads as TGTGCCACCAGCAGAGCAGCCGACAGGCAGAATGGCTACACCTTC. Translated: CATSRAADRQNGYTF.

CDR3 in DNA: TGTGCCAGTCCTAGCGGGAGAGAGTCCGGGGAGCTGTTTTTT. It is translated as CASPSGRESGELFF. The V gene is TRBV2, the J gene TRBJ2-2; 10 nucleotides match TRBD2. Trimming took 9 bases from V and 6 from J; bases not matched to a gene: 7. Germline CDR1 reads SNHLY; CDR2 reads FYNNEI. The CDR3 runs 14 residues.

This clonotype is classed as medium-sized. V gene TRBV11-2 combines with J gene TRBJ2-3, with TRBD2 identical over 8 bases. CDR1 and CDR2 (germline): SGHAT, FQNNGV. J gave up 3 bases and V 1 base, and 3 bases lay outside the gene matches. The CDR3 runs to 15 residues. The CDR3 sequence: CASSLASGGTDTQYF. CDR3 bases: TGTGCCAGCAGCTTAGCATCGGGAGGGACAGATACGCAGTATTTT.

This clonotype is deemed medium-sized (0.01 to 0.1%). The chain combines TRBV2 with TRBJ2-7; a possible D gene is TRBD1 (5 bases). Germline V gene sequence: CDR1 SNHLY, CDR2 FYNNEI. V was clipped by 6 bases and J by 6 bases, with 18 bases between them. CDR3 size: 14 residues. This CDR3 reads CASRGAGRGSEQYF. The CDR3 bases are TGTGCCAGCAGAGGAGCAGGGCGCGGATCCGAGCAGTACTTC. Full variable domain (outside the CDR3, taken from reference TRBV2 and TRBJ2-7): EPEVTQTPSHQVTQMGQEVILRCVPISNHLYFYWYRQILGQKVEFLVSFYNNEISEKSEIFDDQFSVERPDGSNFTLKIRSTKLEDSAMYFCASRGAGRGSEQYFGPGTRLTVT.

This clonotype was observed a handful of times. The rearrangement uses TRBV4-2 and TRBJ1-1; the D is unclear. Germline values: CDR1 LGHNA, CDR2 YNFKEQ. The CDR3 loop spans 14 amino acids. The germline V and J ends were trimmed by 0 bases and 0 bases, with 5 bases remaining between them. The CDR3 protein is CASSQDLLNTEAFF. The DNA for the CDR3 is TGTGCCAGCAGCCAAGATCTCCTGAACACTGAAGCTTTCTTT.

By share of the sample, this clonotype is medium-sized. The rearrangement uses TRBV6-6 and TRBJ2-2; 8 nucleotides agree with TRBD2. Germline V lookup: CDR1 MNHNY, CDR2 SVGAGI (reference sequence). Trimming removed 2 bases from V and 0 bases from J; junction bases left unmatched: 2. This CDR3 has 16 amino acids. The CDR3 DNA follows: TGTGCCAGCAGTTACAGCGGGGGCCCGAACACCGGGGAGCTGTTTTTT. Translating gives CASSYSGGPNTGELFF.

In this sample, this clonotype turned up many times. The chain couples TRBV5-1 to TRBJ2-5, with a tentative D call TRBD2 (6 bases). Per the germline V gene, CDR1 is SGHRS and CDR2 is YFSETQ. Trimming shortened V by 2 bases and J by 4 bases, and 9 bases separated the two germline ends. This CDR3 is built from 13 residues. This chain's CDR3 is CASSFTSLETQYF. DNA for the CDR3: TGCGCCAGCAGCTTCACTAGCCTAGAGACCCAGTACTTC.

This clonotype has just a few counts. The genes are TRBV6-2 or TRBV6-3 and TRBJ2-3; D ambiguous. Germline V gene data show CDR1 as MNHEY and CDR2 as SVGEGT. Trimming shortened V by 4 bases and J by 10 bases, and 12 bases separated the two germline ends. The CDR3 has 12 amino acids. Here the CDR3 reads CASSFPVGAQYF. The CDR3 nucleotides read TGTGCCAGCAGTTTCCCAGTGGGCGCGCAGTATTTT.

This clonotype occurred many times. This chain connects TRBV5-1 to TRBJ1-1, with D uncertain. Trimming removed 0 bases from V and 0 bases from J, with 6 bases in between. The CDR3 has 14 amino acids. Looked up from germline, CDR1 is SGHRS and CDR2 is YFSETQ. The CDR3 sequence: CASSLDRMNTEAFF. The CDR3 bases are TGCGCCAGCAGCTTGGACAGAATGAACACTGAAGCTTTCTTT. The whole variable domain, remainder taken from reference TRBV5-1 and TRBJ1-1, is KAGVTQTPRYLIKTRGQQVTLSCSPISGHRSVSWYQQTPGQGLQFLFEYFSETQRNKGNFPGRFSGRQFSNSRSEMNVSTLELGDSALYLCASSLDRMNTEAFFGQGTRLTVV.

Relative to its sample, this clonotype is medium-sized. CDR3 bases: TGCGCCAGCAGCTTCCAGACAGGGGAGGGCTATGGCTACACCTTC. Protein: CASSFQTGEGYGYTF. J is TRBJ1-2 and V is TRBV5-1; 8 bases align to TRBD1. This CDR3 spans 15 amino acids. Germline V gene lookup returns CDR1 SGHRS and CDR2 YFSETQ. With 2 bases clipped from V and 4 bases from J, the junction kept 7 bases outside the gene matches.

Sample share makes this clonotype medium-sized. This sequence joins TRBV2 and TRBJ1-5, with D perhaps matching TRBD1 (6 bases). The CDR3 runs 15 residues. CDR1 and CDR2 from the germline V gene are SNHLY and FYNNEI. V was shortened by 6 bases and J by 4 bases, with 16 bases between the two germline ends. The DNA of the CDR3 is TGTGCCAGCAGAGCCGCAGGGGCCCCTAATCAGCCCCAGCATTTT. Its translation: CASRAAGAPNQPQHF.

This clonotype was counted ten times or more. The V call is TRBV11-2, the J call TRBJ2-3; D is possibly TRBD1 (5 bases). This CDR3 spans 14 amino acids. V was cut by 2 bases and J by 1 base, with 7 bases left in between. Germline CDR1 and CDR2: SGHAT and FQNNGV. The CDR3 here is CASSLLGGTDTQYF. Written as DNA, the CDR3 is TGTGCCAGCAGCTTACTAGGGGGCACAGATACGCAGTATTTT. The full variable domain, its missing parts supplied by reference TRBV11-2 and TRBJ2-3, is EAGVAQSPRYKIIEKRQSVAFWCNPISGHATLYWYQQILGQGPKLLIQFQNNGVVDDSQLPKDRFSAERLKGVDSTLKIQPAKLEDSAVYLCASSLLGGTDTQYFGPGTRLTVL.

This clonotype was recorded many times. V is TRBV4-1 and J is TRBJ2-2; perhaps TRBD2 as D (6 bases). This CDR3 is 14 amino acids long. The V and J ends lost 6 bases and 5 bases respectively, with 13 bases between them. Germline assignment: CDR1 MGHRA and CDR2 YSYEKL. The CDR3 sequence: CASSPVGGTGELFF. The DNA of the CDR3 is TGCGCCAGCAGTCCCGTTGGGGGGACCGGGGAGCTGTTTTTT.

This clonotype appeared many times. The V call is TRBV10-2, the J call TRBJ2-4; possible D gene TRBD1, 5 bases. The germline CDR1 and CDR2 sequences are WSHSY and SAAADI. This CDR3 contains 13 residues. Trimming took 10 bases from V and 3 from J, leaving 13 bases between them. The chain's CDR3 is CATYDRGKNIQYF. As DNA, the CDR3 is TGCGCCACCTACGACAGAGGCAAAAACATTCAGTACTTC.